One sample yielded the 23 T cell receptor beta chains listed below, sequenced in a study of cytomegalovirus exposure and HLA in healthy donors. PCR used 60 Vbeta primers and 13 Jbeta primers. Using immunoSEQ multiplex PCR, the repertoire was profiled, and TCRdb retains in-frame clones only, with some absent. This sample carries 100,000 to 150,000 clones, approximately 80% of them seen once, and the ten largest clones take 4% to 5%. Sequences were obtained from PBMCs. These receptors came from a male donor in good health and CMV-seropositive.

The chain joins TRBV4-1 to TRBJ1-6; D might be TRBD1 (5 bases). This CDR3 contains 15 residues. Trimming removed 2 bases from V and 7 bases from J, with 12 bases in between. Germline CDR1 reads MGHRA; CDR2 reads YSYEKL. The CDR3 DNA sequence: TGCGCCAGCAGCCAACCAGACAGAAAGAATTCACCCCTCCACTTT. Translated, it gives CASSQPDRKNSPLHF.

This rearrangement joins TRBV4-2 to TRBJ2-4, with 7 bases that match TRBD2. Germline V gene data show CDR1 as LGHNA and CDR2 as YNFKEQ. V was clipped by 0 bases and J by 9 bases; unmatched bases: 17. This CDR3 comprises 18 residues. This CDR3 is CASSQDLFGETSNGIQYF. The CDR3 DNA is TGTGCCAGCAGCCAAGATCTTTTTGGGGAGACTAGCAACGGCATTCAGTACTTC.

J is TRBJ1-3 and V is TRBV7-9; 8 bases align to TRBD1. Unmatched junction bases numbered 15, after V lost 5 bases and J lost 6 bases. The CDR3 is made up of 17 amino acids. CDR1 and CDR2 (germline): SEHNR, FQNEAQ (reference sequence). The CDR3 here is CASSPNLLGTGKNTIYF. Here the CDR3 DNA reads TGTGCCAGCAGCCCAAACCTTCTCGGGACAGGAAAAAACACCATATATTTT.

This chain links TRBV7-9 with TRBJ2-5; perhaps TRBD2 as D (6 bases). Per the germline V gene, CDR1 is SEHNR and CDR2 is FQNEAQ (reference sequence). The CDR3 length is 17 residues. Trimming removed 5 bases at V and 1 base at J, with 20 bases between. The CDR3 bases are TGTGCCAGCAGCCCAGGTCGAGGTTTGGGGGGCCAAGAGACCCAGTACTTC. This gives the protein CASSPGRGLGGQETQYF.

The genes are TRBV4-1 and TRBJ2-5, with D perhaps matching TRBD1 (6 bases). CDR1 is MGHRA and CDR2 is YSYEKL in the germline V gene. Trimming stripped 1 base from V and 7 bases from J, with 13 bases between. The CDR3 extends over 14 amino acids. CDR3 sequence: CASSQGGPRGTQYF. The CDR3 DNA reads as TGCGCCAGCAGCCAAGGAGGACCCAGGGGGACCCAGTACTTC.

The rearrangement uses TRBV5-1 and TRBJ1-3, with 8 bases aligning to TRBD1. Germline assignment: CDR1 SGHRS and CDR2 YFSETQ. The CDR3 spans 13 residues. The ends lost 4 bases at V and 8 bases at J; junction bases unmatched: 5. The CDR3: CASSHGQGDTIYF. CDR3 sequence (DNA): TGCGCCAGCAGCCACGGACAGGGTGACACCATATATTTT.

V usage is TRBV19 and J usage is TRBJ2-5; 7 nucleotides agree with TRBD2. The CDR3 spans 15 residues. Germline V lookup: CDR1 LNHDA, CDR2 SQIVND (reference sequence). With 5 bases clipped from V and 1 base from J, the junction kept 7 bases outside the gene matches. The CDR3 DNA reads TGTGCCAGTAGTGGAATTTCGGGGGGCCAAGAGACCCAGTACTTC. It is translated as CASSGISGGQETQYF.

The CDR3 DNA reads as TGTGCCAGCTCAACTATCCTAATCGACAGGGCCAGCCACAATGAGCAGTTCTTC. This gives the protein CASSTILIDRASHNEQFF. The chain employs TRBV18 and TRBJ2-1; 7 bases fit TRBD1. This CDR3 has 18 residues. Germline V gene sequence: CDR1 KGHSH, CDR2 LQKENI. V was clipped by 5 bases and J by 5 bases; unmatched bases: 18.

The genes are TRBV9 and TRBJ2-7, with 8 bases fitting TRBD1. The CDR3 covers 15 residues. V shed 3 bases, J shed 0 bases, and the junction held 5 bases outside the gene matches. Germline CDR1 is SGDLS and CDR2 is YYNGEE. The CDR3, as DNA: TGTGCCAGCAGCGCCGGACAGGGAACCTCCTACGAGCAGTACTTC. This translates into CASSAGQGTSYEQYF.

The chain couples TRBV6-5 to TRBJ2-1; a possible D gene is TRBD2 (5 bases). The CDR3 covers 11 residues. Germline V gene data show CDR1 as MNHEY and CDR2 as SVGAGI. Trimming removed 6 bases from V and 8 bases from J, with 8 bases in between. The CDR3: CASRASHEQFF. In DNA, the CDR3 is TGTGCCAGCAGGGCTAGCCATGAGCAGTTCTTC.

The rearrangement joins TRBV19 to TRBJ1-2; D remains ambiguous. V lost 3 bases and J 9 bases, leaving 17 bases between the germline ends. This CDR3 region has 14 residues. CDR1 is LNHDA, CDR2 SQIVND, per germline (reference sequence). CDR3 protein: CASSISADLGRYTF. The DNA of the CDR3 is TGTGCCAGTAGTATCAGTGCGGATCTCGGCCGCTACACCTTC.

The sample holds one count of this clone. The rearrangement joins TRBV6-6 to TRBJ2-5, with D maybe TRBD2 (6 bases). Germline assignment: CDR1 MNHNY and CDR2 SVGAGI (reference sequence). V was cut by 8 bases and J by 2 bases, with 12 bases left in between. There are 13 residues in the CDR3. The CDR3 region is CASGGTFQETQYF. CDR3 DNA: TGTGCCAGCGGAGGGACTTTTCAAGAGACCCAGTACTTC.

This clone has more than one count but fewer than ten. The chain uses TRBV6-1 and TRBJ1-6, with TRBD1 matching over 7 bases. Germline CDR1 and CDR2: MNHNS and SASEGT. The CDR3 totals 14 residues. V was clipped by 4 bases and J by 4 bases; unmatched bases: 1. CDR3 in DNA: TGTGCCAGCAGTGTGGGACAGTATAATTCACCCCTCCACTTT. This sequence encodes CASSVGQYNSPLHF.

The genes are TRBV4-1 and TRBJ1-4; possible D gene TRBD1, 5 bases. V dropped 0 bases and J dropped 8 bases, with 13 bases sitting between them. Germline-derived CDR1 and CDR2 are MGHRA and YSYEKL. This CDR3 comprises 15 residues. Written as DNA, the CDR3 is TGCGCCAGCAGCCAAGATGGGGCAGGACCCGAAAAACTGTTTTTT. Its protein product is CASSQDGAGPEKLFF.

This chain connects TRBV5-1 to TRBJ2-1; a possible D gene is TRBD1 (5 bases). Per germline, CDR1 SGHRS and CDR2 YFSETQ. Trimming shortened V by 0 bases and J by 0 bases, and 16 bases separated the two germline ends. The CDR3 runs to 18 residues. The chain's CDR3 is CASSLGGQGRSSYNEQFF. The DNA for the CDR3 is TGCGCCAGCAGCTTGGGGGGCCAGGGAAGGAGCTCCTACAATGAGCAGTTCTTC.

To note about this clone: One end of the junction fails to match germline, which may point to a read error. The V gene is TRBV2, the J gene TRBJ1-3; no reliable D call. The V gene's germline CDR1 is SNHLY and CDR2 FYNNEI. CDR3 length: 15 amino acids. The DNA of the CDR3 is TGTGCCAGCCGCCTCGGCAGTAGTACTGGAGACACCATATATTTT. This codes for CASRLGSSTGDTIYF.

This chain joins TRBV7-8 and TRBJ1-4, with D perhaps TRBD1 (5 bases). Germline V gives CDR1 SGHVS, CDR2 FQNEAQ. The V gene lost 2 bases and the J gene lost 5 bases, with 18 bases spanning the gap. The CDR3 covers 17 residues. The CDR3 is CASSLWGELAPNEKLFF. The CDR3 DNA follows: TGTGCCAGCAGCTTATGGGGCGAGCTGGCCCCCAATGAAAAACTGTTTTTT.

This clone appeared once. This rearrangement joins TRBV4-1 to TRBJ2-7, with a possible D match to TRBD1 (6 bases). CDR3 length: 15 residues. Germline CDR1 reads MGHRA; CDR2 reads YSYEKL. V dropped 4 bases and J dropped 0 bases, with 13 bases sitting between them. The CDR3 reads CASSLPGHYSYEQYF. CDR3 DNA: TGCGCCAGCAGCCTTCCGGGACATTACTCCTACGAGCAGTACTTC.

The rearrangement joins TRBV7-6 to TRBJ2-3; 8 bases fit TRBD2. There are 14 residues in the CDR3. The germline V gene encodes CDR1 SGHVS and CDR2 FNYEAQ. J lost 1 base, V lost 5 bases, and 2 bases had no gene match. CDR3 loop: CASSMTSGTDTQYF. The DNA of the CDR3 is TGTGCCAGCAGCATGACTAGCGGCACAGATACGCAGTATTTT.

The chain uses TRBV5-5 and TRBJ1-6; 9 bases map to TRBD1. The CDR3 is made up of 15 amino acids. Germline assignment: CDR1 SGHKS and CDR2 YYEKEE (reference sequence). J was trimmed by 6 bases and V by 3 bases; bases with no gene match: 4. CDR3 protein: CASSWGDRVNSPLHF. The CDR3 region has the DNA TGTGCCAGCAGCTGGGGGGACAGGGTTAATTCACCCCTCCACTTT.

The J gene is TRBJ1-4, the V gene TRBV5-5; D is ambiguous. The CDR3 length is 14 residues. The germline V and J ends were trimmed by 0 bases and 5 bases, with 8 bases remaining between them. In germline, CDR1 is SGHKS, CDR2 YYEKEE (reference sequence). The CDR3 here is CASSLGPLNEKLFF. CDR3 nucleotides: TGTGCCAGCAGCTTGGGGCCGTTGAATGAAAAACTGTTTTTT.

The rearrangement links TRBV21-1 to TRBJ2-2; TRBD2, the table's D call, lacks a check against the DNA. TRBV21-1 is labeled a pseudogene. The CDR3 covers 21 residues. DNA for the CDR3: TGTGCCAGCAGCCCCTGGGGGGCTAGCGGGAGAGGAGGTGGATTGTCCGGGGAGCTGTTTTTT. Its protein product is CASSPWGASGRGGGLSGELFF.

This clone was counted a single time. The CDR3 here is CASRASGGDYNEQFF. CDR3 DNA sequence: TGTGCCAGCAGGGCTAGTGGGGGGGACTACAATGAGCAGTTCTTC. This chain links TRBV6-5 with TRBJ2-1; TRBD2 matches 7 bases. Losses at the gene ends were 6 bases for V and 3 bases for J; bases not matched to a gene: 8. Germline V gene data show CDR1 as MNHEY and CDR2 as SVGAGI. The CDR3 extends over 15 amino acids.